These 28 T cell receptor beta chains came from one sample sequenced in a study of cytomegalovirus exposure and HLA in healthy donors. The PCR ran on 60 Vbeta and 13 Jbeta primers. Repertoires were generated with immunoSEQ multiplex PCR, while TCRdb's copy carries only in-frame clones and drops some. The sample holds tens of thousands of clones, about 80% seen once. Sequenced: PBMCs. The receptor set was obtained from a female donor in good health and CMV-seronegative.

V is TRBV6-5 and J is TRBJ1-3, with a weak D call TRBD1 (6 bases). The V and J ends lost 0 bases and 0 bases respectively, with 9 bases between them. The CDR3 runs to 16 residues. The germline V gene has CDR1 MNHEY and CDR2 SVGAGI. The CDR3 coding sequence is TGTGCCAGCAGTTACTCTAGGGGGACCTCTGGAAACACCATATATTTT. Amino acids: CASSYSRGTSGNTIYF.

The chain is built from TRBV7-2 and TRBJ2-5; TRBD2 agrees at 9 bases. In germline, CDR1 is SGHTA, CDR2 FQGNSA. CDR3 length equals 15 residues. Trimming removed 2 bases from V and 4 bases from J; junction bases left unmatched: 5. The CDR3 coding sequence is TGTGCCAGCAGCTTAAGCGGGGGGTCTAGAGAGACCCAGTACTTC. This gives the protein CASSLSGGSRETQYF.

The chain employs TRBV6-5 and TRBJ2-7; 8 positions agree with TRBD1. Germline trimming cut 0 bases from V and 3 bases from J; bases unmatched to any gene: 4. This CDR3 comprises 15 residues. The germline V gene has CDR1 MNHEY and CDR2 SVGAGI. For the CDR3, the DNA is TGTGCCAGCAGTTACTCATGGACAGGGAACTACGAGCAGTACTTC. This translates into CASSYSWTGNYEQYF.

CDR3 in DNA: TGTGCCAGCAGTGAAGCGACAGGGGGCGGTCAGCCCCAGCATTTT. As protein: CASSEATGGGQPQHF. The genes are TRBV2 and TRBJ1-5; 10 bases map to TRBD1. In germline, CDR1 is SNHLY, CDR2 FYNNEI. This CDR3 contains 15 residues. V shed 0 bases and J 6 bases; nucleotides not matched to a gene: 2.

The chain joins TRBV2 to TRBJ2-2, with D maybe TRBD2 (5 bases). CDR3 size: 13 residues. V lost 4 bases to trimming and J lost 4 bases, with 7 bases between them. Germline CDR1 reads SNHLY; CDR2 reads FYNNEI. CDR3: CASSAGITGELFF. The CDR3 DNA reads as TGTGCCAGCAGTGCGGGAATCACCGGGGAGCTGTTTTTT.

The chain carries TRBV7-8 and TRBJ1-6; 7 bases agree with TRBD1. CDR1 and CDR2 (germline): SGHVS, FQNEAQ. V lost 5 bases and J lost 9; bases outside the gene matches: 10. There are 15 residues in the CDR3. CDR3 loop: CASSGRTRTGSPLHF. The CDR3 region has the DNA TGTGCCAGCAGCGGACGGACAAGGACAGGTTCACCCCTCCACTTT.

This clone was counted a single time. In DNA, the CDR3 is TGTGCCACCAGCGGTATACAGGGAACTAGCTCCTACGAGCAGTACTTC. Protein product: CATSGIQGTSSYEQYF. This sequence joins TRBV15 and TRBJ2-7, with a weak D call TRBD1 (6 bases). This CDR3 is 16 amino acids long. The V end lost 5 bases, the J end lost 0 bases, and 17 bases lay between the germline ends. Germline V gives CDR1 LNHNV, CDR2 YYDKDF (reference sequence).

This clone was counted only a few times. The genes are TRBV2 and TRBJ2-6, with a possible D match to TRBD1 (5 bases). V lost 0 bases, J lost 4 bases, and 10 bases lay in between. CDR1 and CDR2 from the germline V gene are SNHLY and FYNNEI. The CDR3 has 16 residues. The CDR3 sequence is CASSEAAGFGANVLTF. DNA of the CDR3: TGTGCCAGCAGTGAAGCTGCAGGGTTCGGGGCCAACGTCCTGACTTTC.

By sample share, this clone is medium-sized. CDR3 amino acids: CASSRGWEDTEAFF. The CDR3 DNA reads as TGCGCCAGCAGCCGCGGATGGGAGGACACTGAAGCTTTCTTT. The rearrangement links TRBV5-1 to TRBJ1-1; D gene uncertain. This CDR3 contains 14 residues. Germline V gene data show CDR1 as SGHRS and CDR2 as YFSETQ. Trimming took off 4 bases at V and 3 bases at J, with 13 bases between the two ends.

In DNA, the CDR3 is TGCGCCAGCGGACAGGGAATGGGCTATGGCTACACCTTC. It codes for CASGQGMGYGYTF. The chain joins TRBV4-1 to TRBJ1-2, with TRBD1 matching 8 bases. The germline V gene has CDR1 MGHRA and CDR2 YSYEKL. CDR3 length: 13 residues. Trimming cost V 8 bases and J 4 bases; bases outside gene matches: 6.

This clone has a handful of counts. This rearrangement joins TRBV9 to TRBJ1-1; the match to TRBD1 covers 9 bases. The CDR3 extends over 14 amino acids. Germline trimming cut 3 bases from V and 3 bases from J; bases unmatched to any gene: 3. Looked up from germline, CDR1 is SGDLS and CDR2 is YYNGEE. The CDR3 region has the DNA TGTGCCAGCAGCGCCGACAGGGGGTACACTGAAGCTTTCTTT. It codes for CASSADRGYTEAFF.

This clone has more than one count but fewer than ten. This chain joins TRBV7-2 and TRBJ1-2; TRBD1 is a possible D gene (6 bases). Trimming shortened V by 4 bases and J by 4 bases, and 13 bases separated the two germline ends. The germline CDR1 and CDR2 sequences are SGHTA and FQGNSA. The CDR3 covers 14 residues. The CDR3 loop is CASSSQQGSYGYTF. The CDR3 DNA reads as TGTGCCAGCAGCTCTCAACAGGGCTCCTATGGCTACACCTTC.

This clone was observed a handful of times. The chain combines TRBV6-5 with TRBJ1-3, with D unresolved. V lost 3 bases and J lost 2, with 14 bases in between. There are 16 residues in the CDR3. From germline, CDR1 is MNHEY and CDR2 SVGAGI. The CDR3 loop is CASSYQAVPPGNTIYF. In DNA, the CDR3 is TGTGCCAGCAGTTATCAGGCCGTTCCACCTGGAAACACCATATATTTT.

This chain connects TRBV19 to TRBJ1-3; D is uncertain. The CDR3 totals 16 residues. Trimming pared 5 bases from V and 0 bases from J, leaving 14 bases between. The germline CDR1 and CDR2 sequences are LNHDA and SQIVND (reference sequence). CDR3 in amino acids: CASSPRWAYSGNTIYF. The CDR3 nucleotides read TGTGCCAGTAGTCCCCGGTGGGCGTACTCTGGAAACACCATATATTTT. Drawing the rest from reference TRBV19 and TRBJ1-3, the complete variable domain is DGGITQSPKYLFRKEGQNVTLSCEQNLNHDAMYWYRQDPGQGLRLIYYSQIVNDFQKGDIAEGYSVSREKKESFPLTVTSAQKNPTAFYLCASSPRWAYSGNTIYFGEGSWLTVV.

This clone has a single count. J is TRBJ2-2 and V is TRBV5-1; tentatively, D is TRBD2 (5 bases). The ends were cut back, 0 bases at V and 0 bases at J, with 12 bases in the middle. The germline gives CDR1 SGHRS, CDR2 YFSETQ. The CDR3 consists of 17 residues. Written as DNA, the CDR3 is TGCGCCAGCAGCTTGGCCGGCGGGTACGCGAACACCGGGGAGCTGTTTTTT. This encodes CASSLAGGYANTGELFF.

This clone was counted once. The rearrangement joins TRBV19 to TRBJ1-5; TRBD1 agrees at 8 bases. CDR1 and CDR2 from the germline V gene are LNHDA and SQIVND (reference sequence). Germline trimming cut 5 bases from V and 7 bases from J; bases unmatched to any gene: 4. This CDR3 comprises 13 residues. This CDR3 is CASSLDRAQPQHF. CDR3 DNA: TGTGCCAGTAGTTTGGACAGGGCCCAGCCCCAGCATTTT.

The chain couples TRBV4-2 to TRBJ2-1, with D maybe TRBD2 (6 bases). This CDR3 is built from 18 residues. The germline V gene encodes CDR1 LGHNA and CDR2 YNFKEQ. V was shortened by 3 bases and J by 4 bases, with 22 bases between the two germline ends. CDR3 nucleotides: TGTGCCAGCAGCCACCCGGGCCTAGCGAGGACCGCTTACAATGAGCAGTTCTTC. Protein: CASSHPGLARTAYNEQFF.

This clone was recorded only once. The chain carries TRBV7-3 and TRBJ2-1, with 7 bases fitting TRBD1. The CDR3 contains 13 residues. The trim removed 3 bases at V and 5 bases at J, leaving 1 base unmatched. Germline CDR1 and CDR2: SGHTA and FQGTGA. DNA for the CDR3: TGTGCCAGCAGCTTGGGACAGAACAATGAGCAGTTCTTC. This translates into CASSLGQNNEQFF.

The chain recombines TRBV7-9 with TRBJ2-2; D uncertain. Between the trimmed V and J ends, which lost 1 base and 0 bases, there was a span of 6 bases. There are 15 residues in the CDR3. The germline V gene encodes CDR1 SEHNR and CDR2 FQNEAQ (reference sequence). The CDR3 coding sequence is TGTGCCAGCAGCTTAGAGCTAGCGAACACCGGGGAGCTGTTTTTT. This sequence encodes CASSLELANTGELFF.

The V gene is TRBV7-2, the J gene TRBJ1-1; tentative D call: TRBD1 (6 bases). The CDR3 contains 13 residues. Germline V gene data show CDR1 as SGHTA and CDR2 as FQGNSA. Trimming shortened V by 7 bases and J by 8 bases, and 17 bases separated the two germline ends. CDR3 nucleotide sequence: TGTGCCAGCACCCTTGGACAGCGCTTGGAAGCTTTCTTT. Protein sequence: CASTLGQRLEAFF.

The chain combines TRBV6-1 with TRBJ1-4; 8 nucleotides align to TRBD1. V lost 1 base and J lost 0; bases outside the gene matches: 1. This CDR3 contains 16 residues. Germline V CDR1 and CDR2: MNHNS, SASEGT. CDR3 in amino acids: CASSEVQGATNEKLFF. In DNA, the CDR3 is TGTGCCAGCAGTGAAGTACAGGGGGCAACTAATGAAAAACTGTTTTTT.

To note about this clone: The junction shows a germline mismatch at one end, possibly a read error. This sequence joins TRBV19 and TRBJ1-5; no reliable D call. Looked up from germline, CDR1 is LNHDA and CDR2 is SQIVND (reference sequence). This CDR3 has 14 amino acids. The CDR3 DNA reads as TGTGCCACCCGGCGTAGAAATAGCAATCAGCCCCGGCATTTT. This codes for CATRRRNSNQPRHF.

A few counts support this clone. The rearrangement links TRBV7-8 to TRBJ1-3, with D maybe TRBD1 (5 bases). The length of the CDR3 is 14 residues. In germline, CDR1 is SGHVS, CDR2 FQNEAQ. Between the trimmed V and J ends, which lost 2 bases and 2 bases, there was a span of 7 bases. The CDR3, as DNA: TGTGCCAGCAGCTTAAGCAGGGCTGGAAACACCATATATTTT. Translating it yields CASSLSRAGNTIYF.

This clone was counted between two and nine times. V usage is TRBV7-2 and J usage is TRBJ1-3, with D uncertain. Germline assignment: CDR1 SGHTA and CDR2 FQGNSA. The CDR3 contains 13 residues. V gave up 2 bases and J gave up 1 base, with 3 bases separating them. The CDR3 DNA follows: TGTGCCAGCAGCTTACTGTCTGGAAACACCATATATTTT. Amino acids: CASSLLSGNTIYF.

This rearrangement joins TRBV5-1 to TRBJ2-5; possible D gene TRBD1, 6 bases. This CDR3 contains 14 residues. The V end was cut by 4 bases, the J end by 2 bases, with 12 bases between. The germline gives CDR1 SGHRS, CDR2 YFSETQ. In DNA, the CDR3 is TGCGCCAGCAGCGCCGGACAGCAACAAGAGACCCAGTACTTC. Its translation is CASSAGQQQETQYF. The full variable domain, in which reference TRBV5-1 and TRBJ2-5 provide the parts outside the CDR3, is KAGVTQTPRYLIKTRGQQVTLSCSPISGHRSVSWYQQTPGQGLQFLFEYFSETQRNKGNFPGRFSGRQFSNSRSEMNVSTLELGDSALYLCASSAGQQQETQYFGPGTRLLVL.

The gene calls are TRBV4-2 and TRBJ1-2; D not certain. The germline V and J ends were trimmed by 6 bases and 4 bases, with 12 bases remaining between them. Germline loops: CDR1 LGHNA, CDR2 YNFKEQ. This CDR3 is built from 13 residues. The DNA of the CDR3 is TGTGCCAGCAGGTTTGGAGGCAGCTATGGCTACACCTTC. As protein: CASRFGGSYGYTF.

This chain uses TRBV9 with TRBJ2-2; 10 nucleotides align to TRBD2. This CDR3 contains 17 residues. V gave up 1 base and J gave up 5 bases; unmatched junction bases: 8. The germline V gene encodes CDR1 SGDLS and CDR2 YYNGEE. The CDR3 sequence: CASSVNVASGGTGELFF. The CDR3 DNA sequence: TGTGCCAGCAGCGTAAACGTGGCTAGCGGGGGAACCGGGGAGCTGTTTTTT.

The chain is built from TRBV5-6 and TRBJ1-2; D remains unclear. Trimming removed 2 bases from V and 2 bases from J, with 4 bases in between. The length of the CDR3 is 12 residues. The V gene's germline CDR1 is SGHDT and CDR2 YYEEEE. The CDR3 reads CASSFSNYGYTF. The CDR3 nucleotides are TGTGCCAGCAGCTTTTCGAACTATGGCTACACCTTC.